Below are 13 T cell receptor beta chains sequenced from a single sample in a study of cytomegalovirus exposure and HLA in healthy donors. A multiplex PCR was run with 60 Vbeta primers and 13 Jbeta primers. Using immunoSEQ multiplex PCR, the repertoire was profiled, and TCRdb retains in-frame clones only, with some absent. The data hold around 120,000 clones, with approximately 69% observed a single time. What was sequenced was PBMCs. Receptors were obtained from a woman in her forties or fifties in good health and CMV-seropositive.

This chain links TRBV7-8 with TRBJ1-1; no definite D call. V lost 1 base, J lost 11 bases, and 11 bases lay in between. In germline, CDR1 is SGHVS, CDR2 FQNEAQ. CDR3 length equals 12 residues. The CDR3 region is CASSLGGGEAFF. The DNA for the CDR3 is TGTGCCAGCAGCTTAGGGGGTGGGGAGGCTTTCTTT.

This sequence joins TRBV4-1 and TRBJ1-1, with 9 bases identical to TRBD1. Germline CDR1 and CDR2: MGHRA and YSYEKL. This CDR3 contains 14 residues. V shed 1 base and J 5 bases; nucleotides not matched to a gene: 2. In DNA form, the CDR3 reads TGCGCCAGCAGCCAAGGGACAGGGGTGACTGAAGCTTTCTTT. Translated, it gives CASSQGTGVTEAFF.

This chain uses TRBV27 with TRBJ2-5, with TRBD1 identical over 7 bases. The V segment lost 5 bases and the J segment 2 bases; nucleotides outside the gene matches: 8. The CDR3 loop spans 15 amino acids. The V gene's germline CDR1 is MNHEY and CDR2 SMNVEV (reference sequence). The CDR3 nucleotides are TGTGCCAGCAGTCCAAGCAGGGACAGACAAGAGACCCAGTACTTC. Encoded protein: CASSPSRDRQETQYF.

This clone was counted only a few times. In DNA, the CDR3 is TGCGCCAGCACAGGGGGCGCCGGGGTGAACACTGAAGCTTTCTTT. As protein: CASTGGAGVNTEAFF. The gene calls are TRBV10-2 and TRBJ1-1, with 8 bases that match TRBD1. CDR3 length: 15 amino acids. CDR1 is WSHSY, CDR2 SAAADI, per germline. With 7 bases clipped from V and 0 bases from J, the junction kept 7 bases outside the gene matches.

The chain combines TRBV25-1 with TRBJ2-1; 11 nucleotides match TRBD2. This CDR3 region has 16 residues. Germline CDR1 is MGHDK and CDR2 is SYGVNS. The V and J ends lost 3 bases and 4 bases, in that order; junction bases with no gene match: 5. CDR3 bases: TGTGCCAGCAGTGAGCCCGGGACTAGCGGTTACAATGAGCAGTTCTTC. It specifies CASSEPGTSGYNEQFF.

The J gene is TRBJ2-3, the V gene TRBV27; D might be TRBD2 (6 bases). Germline V gives CDR1 MNHEY, CDR2 SMNVEV (reference sequence). The CDR3 covers 15 residues. With 3 bases removed from V and 0 bases from J, the gap between germline ends came to 10 bases. The CDR3 protein is CASSLVAVSTDTQYF. The CDR3 coding sequence is TGTGCCAGCAGTTTGGTAGCGGTTAGCACAGATACGCAGTATTTT.

This clone was detected only a few times. The chain links TRBV27 to TRBJ2-7, with D possibly being TRBD2 (7 bases). Germline-derived CDR1 and CDR2 are MNHEY and SMNVEV (reference sequence). The germline V and J ends were trimmed by 2 bases and 2 bases, with 10 bases remaining between them. The CDR3 covers 14 residues. The CDR3 here is CASSLGGAAYEQYF. The DNA for the CDR3 is TGTGCCAGCAGTTTAGGGGGGGCAGCCTACGAGCAGTACTTC.

The chain couples TRBV2 to TRBJ2-7, with D perhaps matching TRBD2 (6 bases). The CDR3 covers 15 residues. Germline V gives CDR1 SNHLY, CDR2 FYNNEI. The V gene lost 5 bases and the J gene lost 0 bases, with 14 bases spanning the gap. CDR3 region: CASSPTPSASYEQYF. The CDR3 region has the DNA TGTGCCAGCAGTCCCACGCCTAGCGCCTCCTACGAGCAGTACTTC.

The rearrangement uses TRBV4-2 and TRBJ2-7, with D perhaps TRBD1 (5 bases). Germline assignment: CDR1 LGHNA and CDR2 YNFKEQ. Trimming removed 1 base from V and 6 bases from J, with 16 bases in between. There are 15 residues in the CDR3. The CDR3, as DNA: TGTGCCAGCAGCCAAGTACAGGAGCCTTATAGCGAGCAGTACTTC. It codes for CASSQVQEPYSEQYF.

J is TRBJ2-1 and V is TRBV7-2, with D possibly being TRBD2 (6 bases). Germline V gene sequence: CDR1 SGHTA, CDR2 FQGNSA. The CDR3 spans 14 residues. Trimming stripped 6 bases from V and 5 bases from J, with 14 bases between. The CDR3 DNA reads TGTGCCAGCAGTCGGTCTGGACTAAACAATGAGCAGTTCTTC. Translation: CASSRSGLNNEQFF.

This chain links TRBV5-4 with TRBJ2-7; maybe TRBD2 (6 bases). Germline V CDR1 and CDR2: SGHNT, YYREEE (reference sequence). This CDR3 is built from 17 residues. The V gene lost 0 bases and the J gene lost 4 bases, with 20 bases spanning the gap. CDR3 region: CASSLGSVGEVGYEQYF. CDR3 DNA sequence: TGTGCCAGCAGCTTGGGCTCCGTAGGGGAGGTCGGGTACGAGCAGTACTTC.

This chain links TRBV4-2 with TRBJ1-1; 8 bases agree with TRBD1. CDR3 length: 17 residues. CDR1 is LGHNA and CDR2 is YNFKEQ in the germline V gene. V shed 0 bases, J shed 12 bases, and the junction held 18 bases outside the gene matches. CDR3 loop: CASSQDPDGQGKLETFF. Here the CDR3 DNA reads TGTGCCAGCAGCCAAGATCCAGACGGACAGGGAAAGTTAGAAACTTTCTTT.

The rearrangement links TRBV6-1 to TRBJ1-2; possible D gene TRBD1, 5 bases. Germline assignment: CDR1 MNHNS and CDR2 SASEGT. Trimming cost V 8 bases and J 4 bases, with 14 bases left between them. The CDR3 has 13 residues. In DNA form, the CDR3 reads TGTGCCAGCCAAAGGGAGGGACCCTATGGCTACACCTTC. Amino acid sequence: CASQREGPYGYTF.